A selection of T cell receptor beta chains follows, all from one sample in a study of cytomegalovirus exposure and HLA in healthy donors. Sequencing was performed with immunoSEQ multiplex PCR; in TCRdb, only in-frame clones are kept and a portion is missing. The sample shows about 59,000 clones, roughly 84% of them seen only once. Specimen: PBMCs. These receptors were collected from a human donor in good health. The CDR3 runs from the conserved cysteine through the conserved F or W.

>TRBV7-9
CASSSPLKTMTDTQYF
>TRBV7-8
CASSFLAGAYNEQFF
>TRBV7-3
CASSPGAGGLYEQYF
>TRBV25-1
CASSSPRGTFGDTQYF
>TRBV11-2
CASSPLSVNEQFF
>TRBV15
CATSRASGGNQETQYF
>TRBV29-1
CSVVGQVYEQYF
>TRBV4-3
CASSQVRQGITNEKLFF
>TRBV5-1
CASSRGQGFYEQYF
>TRBV7-2
CASSLTSGGTDTQYF
>TRBV4-2
CASSQGPLREGGYNEQFF
>TRBV7-9
CASSAGLTNSPLHF
>TRBV28
CASSRGQGASETDTQYF
>TRBV27
CASSFSGGNTEAFF
>TRBV30
CAWRGAGGVHYEQYF
>TRBV5-8
CAPRRGIPGAFF
>TRBV5-6
CASSSDRWRGAIYF
>TRBV6-1
CASSEGEGGTQPQHF
>TRBV9
CASSVLAGGLPYTQYF
>TRBV5-1
CASSRGTSLYEQYF
>TRBV28
CASNPAGNSYEQYF
>TRBV9
CASSPRGDTNHQPQHF
>TRBV4-2
CASSHDPGQGWSTEAFF
>TRBV4-3
CASSQEGAEREYNEQFF
>TRBV7-2
CASSLLGQGVDTQYF
>TRBV6-1
CASSWDRAERGGYTF
>TRBV4-2
CASSQVSGVRSYEQYF
>TRBV18
CASSPPTGETQYF
>TRBV7-9
CASSLSGTGELFF
>TRBV28
CASSLGEAGVNEQFF
>TRBV30
CAWSGGGDGYTF
>TRBV7-3
CASSLHQASTNYGYTF
>TRBV5-5
CASSLEGDRRKGGYTF
>TRBV5-4
CASSSGTARETQYF
>TRBV7-6
CASSLWELTDTQYF
>TRBV7-8
CASSPLGTGYGYTF
>TRBV2
CASSEWGAGDQPQHF
>TRBV6-1
CASGLAGTEETQYF
>TRBV7-9
CASSLAGTGGVGETQYF
>TRBV30
CAWRRTGFGNTIYF
>TRBV14
CASSLRAGFVTGELFF
>TRBV6-1
CANRGPPNYGYTF
>TRBV6-1
CASSGLPTTNEKLFF
>TRBV7-8
CASSLDSSGEYGYTF
>TRBV4-3
CASSLGLPTSSYNEQFF
>TRBV7-2
CASSLARQGGEKLFF
>TRBV5-1
CASSANPSGNNEQFF
>TRBV5-1
CASSFEQGAFGELFF
>TRBV5-1
CASSLSGGYNEQFF
>TRBV5-1
CASSLGTSGFYEQFF
>TRBV7-2
CASSLEGGGDYGYTF
>TRBV5-5
CASSLVGLAVQGETQYF